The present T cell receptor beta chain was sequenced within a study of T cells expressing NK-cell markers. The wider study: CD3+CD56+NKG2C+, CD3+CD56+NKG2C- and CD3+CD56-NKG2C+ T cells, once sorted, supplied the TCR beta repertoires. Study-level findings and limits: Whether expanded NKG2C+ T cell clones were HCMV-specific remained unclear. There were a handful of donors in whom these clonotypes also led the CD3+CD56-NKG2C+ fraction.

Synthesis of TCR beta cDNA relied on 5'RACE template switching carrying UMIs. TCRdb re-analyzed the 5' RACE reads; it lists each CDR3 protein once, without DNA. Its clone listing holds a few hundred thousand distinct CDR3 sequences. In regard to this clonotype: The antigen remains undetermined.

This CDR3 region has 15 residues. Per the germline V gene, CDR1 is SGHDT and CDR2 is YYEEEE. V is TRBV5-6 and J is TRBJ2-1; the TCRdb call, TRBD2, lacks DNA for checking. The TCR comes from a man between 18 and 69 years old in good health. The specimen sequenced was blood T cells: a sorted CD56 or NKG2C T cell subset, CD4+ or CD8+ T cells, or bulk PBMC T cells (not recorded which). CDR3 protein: CASSLERRTYNEQFF.